The subject of this entry is one T cell receptor beta chain. Its antigen is as yet unknown. This sample is part of a study of identical twins. Study-wide results and limits: Fewer insertions were carried by abundant cord blood beta clonotypes, but none was seen in memory repertoires. Modelling approaches yielded underestimates of out-of-frame TCR alpha sharing between monozygotic twins.

The V end lost 9 bases, the J end lost 6 bases, and 12 bases lay between the germline ends. Looked up from germline, CDR1 is MNHNS and CDR2 is SASEGT. The length of the CDR3 is 12 residues. Template switching added a universal primer binding site, and final cDNA carried unique molecular identifiers. TCRdb itself ran the 5' RACE reads through MiXCR, one entry per CDR3 protein. Of 1.5 million to 2 million distinct CDR3 sequences in the sample, 25% to 35% were seen once. The chain combines TRBV6-1 with TRBJ1-5; D is uncertain. The specimen was cord blood. This clonotype originated in a newborn girl in good health. The DNA of the CDR3 is TGTGCCAGTAGGTCCGGGATTCAGCCCCAGCATTTT. It codes for CASRSGIQPQHF.